The sequence of this TCR beta chain was determined in a study of PD-1 blockade in classical Hodgkin lymphoma. Time point specified: cycle 4 day 1 (C4D1), after five to seven weeks of nivolumab. Every patient had relapsed following autologous stem cell transplantation, and cohorts differed in brentuximab vedotin exposure. The CD4+ T cells used were purified from thawed PBMCs through magnetic negative selection. The study, taken as a whole, reports: Prior to therapy, complete responders displayed diversity much like that of newly diagnosed patients. A significant rise in TCR diversity was seen by C4D1 for CD4+ cells but not for CD8+ cells. Those starting nivolumab under 1 year post-ASCT were excluded. With respect to the repertoire differences, their causes, possibly disease activity or prior therapy, remain undefined.

The table came from immunoSEQ multiplex PCR; TCRdb's copy has only in-frame clones and leaves some out. The sample holds 10,000 to 15,000 clones, about 80% seen once. Notes on this clone: Antigen unknown.

The sequence was collected from a human donor with classical Hodgkin lymphoma. The sample was CD4+ T cells from blood, taken before the fourth cycle of nivolumab.

The CDR3, as DNA: TGTGCCAGCTCACCGACAGGCTACAGGGGTGAGCAGTACTTC. Translating gives CASSPTGYRGEQYF. The rearrangement links TRBV18 to TRBJ2-7; TRBD1 matches 7 bases. Germline V gene lookup returns CDR1 KGHSH and CDR2 LQKENI. This CDR3 spans 14 amino acids. V shed 3 bases and J 7 bases; nucleotides not matched to a gene: 9. Full variable domain (outside the CDR3, taken from reference TRBV18 and TRBJ2-7): NAGVMQNPRHLVRRRGQEARLRCSPMKGHSHVYWYRQLPEEGLKFMVYLQKENIIDESGMPKERFSAEFPKEGPSILRIQQVVRGDSAAYFCASSPTGYRGEQYFGPGTRLTVT.